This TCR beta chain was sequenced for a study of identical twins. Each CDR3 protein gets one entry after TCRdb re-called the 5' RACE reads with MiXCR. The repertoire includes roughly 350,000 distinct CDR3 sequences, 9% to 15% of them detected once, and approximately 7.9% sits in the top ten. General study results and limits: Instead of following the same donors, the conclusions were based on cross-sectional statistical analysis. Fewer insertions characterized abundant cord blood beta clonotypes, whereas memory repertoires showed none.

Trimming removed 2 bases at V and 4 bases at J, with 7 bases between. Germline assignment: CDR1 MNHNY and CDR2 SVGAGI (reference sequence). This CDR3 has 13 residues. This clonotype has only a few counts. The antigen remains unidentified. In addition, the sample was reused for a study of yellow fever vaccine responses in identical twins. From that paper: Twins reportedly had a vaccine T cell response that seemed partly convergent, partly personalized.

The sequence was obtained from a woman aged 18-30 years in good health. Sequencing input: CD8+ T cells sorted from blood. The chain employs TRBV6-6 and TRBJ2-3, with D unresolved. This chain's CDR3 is CASSYNLADTQYF. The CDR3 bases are TGTGCCAGCAGTTACAACCTTGCAGATACGCAGTATTTT.